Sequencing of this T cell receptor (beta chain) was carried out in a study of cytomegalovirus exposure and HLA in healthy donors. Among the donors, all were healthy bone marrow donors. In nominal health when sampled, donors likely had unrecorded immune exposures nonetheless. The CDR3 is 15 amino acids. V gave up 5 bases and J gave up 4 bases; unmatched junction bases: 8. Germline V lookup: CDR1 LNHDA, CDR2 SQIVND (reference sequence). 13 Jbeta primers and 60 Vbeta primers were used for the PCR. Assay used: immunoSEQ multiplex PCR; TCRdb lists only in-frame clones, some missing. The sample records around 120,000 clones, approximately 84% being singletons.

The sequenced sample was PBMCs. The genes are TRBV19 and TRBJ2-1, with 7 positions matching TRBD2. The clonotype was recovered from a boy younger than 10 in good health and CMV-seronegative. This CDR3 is CASSPTGLVYNEQFF. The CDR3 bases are TGTGCCAGTAGTCCTACAGGACTAGTTTACAATGAGCAGTTCTTC.